Presented here are 22 T cell receptor beta chains from one specimen sequenced in a study of blood T cells in healthy people across ages. Primed by a sample-barcoded 5' primer and a J-beta primer mix, a second PCR proceeded for roughly 6 to 12 cycles. TCRdb re-derived calls from the 5' RACE reads in MiXCR, one entry per CDR3 protein. The sample has about 1,400,000 distinct CDR3 sequences, around 39% seen once. The sequencing sample was made of blood. These receptors originate from a woman aged 18 to 35 in good health.

This clonotype was recorded only once. The chain carries TRBV7-2 and TRBJ2-7; 8 positions match TRBD1. The germline gives CDR1 SGHTA, CDR2 FQGNSA. The J segment lost 5 bases and the V segment lost 4 bases, leaving 7 bases of the junction unmatched. The CDR3 is 14 amino acids. DNA for the CDR3: TGTGCCAGCAGCTCACAGGGGGGTTATAACGAGCAGTACTTC. It translates to CASSSQGGYNEQYF.

The chain links TRBV18 to TRBJ1-2, with D perhaps TRBD1 (6 bases). CDR1 is KGHSH, CDR2 LQKENI, per germline. The germline V and J ends were trimmed by 2 bases and 7 bases, with 23 bases remaining between them. The CDR3 loop spans 17 amino acids. The CDR3 region has the DNA TGTGCCAGCTCACCAAAGGGGGTCCCCTCTTATGGATTTGGCTACACCTTC. Its protein product is CASSPKGVPSYGFGYTF. The full variable domain, rest sourced from reference TRBV18 and TRBJ1-2, is NAGVMQNPRHLVRRRGQEARLRCSPMKGHSHVYWYRQLPEEGLKFMVYLQKENIIDESGMPKERFSAEFPKEGPSILRIQQVVRGDSAAYFCASSPKGVPSYGFGYTFGSGTRLTVV.

The rearrangement joins TRBV6-1 to TRBJ1-1; 9 nucleotides line up with TRBD1. This CDR3 contains 13 residues. Germline V gene sequence: CDR1 MNHNS, CDR2 SASEGT. The trim removed 11 bases at V and 2 bases at J, leaving 6 bases unmatched. This chain's CDR3 is CAGGTGLNTEAFF. The CDR3 DNA is TGTGCCGGGGGGACAGGGTTAAACACTGAAGCTTTCTTT.

The J gene is TRBJ2-7, the V gene TRBV20-1; 12 bases agree with TRBD2. This CDR3 contains 16 residues. Germline V gene lookup returns CDR1 DFQATT and CDR2 SNEGSKA (reference sequence). J was trimmed by 3 bases and V by 1 base; bases with no gene match: 7. CDR3 protein: CSARGLAGEFIYEQYF. CDR3 coding DNA: TGCAGTGCTAGAGGACTAGCGGGAGAATTTATCTACGAGCAGTACTTC.

The chain links TRBV30 to TRBJ2-3, with D unresolved. The V end was cut by 4 bases, the J end by 0 bases, with 11 bases between. The CDR3 has 14 amino acids. Germline values: CDR1 GTSNPN, CDR2 SVGIG (reference sequence). The CDR3 here is CAWIRSPSTDTQYF. The CDR3 DNA is TGTGCCTGGATCCGGTCGCCCAGCACAGATACGCAGTATTTT.

This clonotype appeared a few times. The chain couples TRBV3-1 to TRBJ2-1; 8 nucleotides agree with TRBD1. Trimming removed 4 bases from V and 14 bases from J; junction bases left unmatched: 7. Germline V gene sequence: CDR1 LGHDT, CDR2 YNNKEL (reference sequence). The CDR3 extends over 12 amino acids. The CDR3 DNA reads TGTGCCAGCAGCCTCCTGGACAGGGAGGAGTTCTTC. Its translation is CASSLLDREEFF.

The chain combines TRBV7-8 with TRBJ2-1; TRBD2 might be the D (6 bases). The V and J ends lost 2 bases and 3 bases respectively, with 11 bases between them. CDR1 is SGHVS, CDR2 FQNEAQ, per germline. The CDR3 runs 15 residues. The CDR3 region has the DNA TGTGCCAGCAGCTTACGGGAGACCCACTACAATGAGCAGTTCTTC. Its translation: CASSLRETHYNEQFF.

V usage is TRBV4-1 and J usage is TRBJ1-2; a possible D gene is TRBD1 (5 bases). Germline-derived CDR1 and CDR2 are MGHRA and YSYEKL. The CDR3 spans 15 residues. Trimming took 8 bases from V and 0 from J, leaving 16 bases between them. Written as DNA, the CDR3 is TGCGCCAGCCGAGAAGGGGAGGGTCCTAACTATGGCTACACCTTC. This codes for CASREGEGPNYGYTF.

Only a few counts were recorded for this clonotype. The genes are TRBV14 and TRBJ2-1, with a weak D call TRBD1 (5 bases). The CDR3 loop spans 16 amino acids. Germline V CDR1 and CDR2: SGHDN, FVKESK. The V and J ends lost 3 bases and 3 bases respectively, with 15 bases between them. The CDR3 DNA follows: TGTGCCAGCAGCCATAAGTTAAGGACACTCTACAATGAGCAGTTCTTC. Its translation is CASSHKLRTLYNEQFF.

This clonotype showed up just once. The V gene is TRBV5-6, the J gene TRBJ2-7; D possibly corresponds to TRBD2 (6 bases). CDR1 is SGHDT, CDR2 YYEEEE, per germline. The CDR3 contains 12 residues. The germline V and J ends were trimmed by 4 bases and 12 bases, with 17 bases remaining between them. CDR3 in DNA: TGTGCCAGCAGCACCGGAACCGGGACTCGGTACTTC. Translating gives CASSTGTGTRYF.

V gene TRBV18 combines with J gene TRBJ2-1; TRBD2 matches at 9 bases. CDR3 length: 16 residues. Germline lookup yields CDR1 KGHSH and CDR2 LQKENI. Trimming cost V 2 bases and J 8 bases; bases outside gene matches: 10. As DNA, the CDR3 is TGTGCCAGCTCACCAATGCGGGAGGGCAAATCCGATGAGCAGTTCTTC. Its translation is CASSPMREGKSDEQFF. The variable domain in full, with the rest retrieved from reference TRBV18 and TRBJ2-1, is NAGVMQNPRHLVRRRGQEARLRCSPMKGHSHVYWYRQLPEEGLKFMVYLQKENIIDESGMPKERFSAEFPKEGPSILRIQQVVRGDSAAYFCASSPMREGKSDEQFFGPGTRLTVL.

The V and J genes are TRBV29-1 and TRBJ2-1; D is ambiguous. Trimming cost V 2 bases and J 9 bases, with 17 bases left between them. The CDR3 consists of 14 residues. The V gene's germline CDR1 is SQVTM and CDR2 ANQGSEA. CDR3 residues: CSVELLEHPREQFF. The CDR3, as DNA: TGCAGCGTTGAATTATTGGAGCACCCCCGTGAGCAGTTCTTC.

CDR3 residues: CASGLVSKGHIAHNEQFF. The DNA of the CDR3 is TGTGCTAGTGGTTTGGTTTCCAAGGGACATATCGCCCACAATGAGCAGTTCTTC. This sequence joins TRBV12-5 and TRBJ2-1; maybe TRBD1 (6 bases). The CDR3 consists of 18 residues. Germline loops: CDR1 LGHNT, CDR2 FRNRAP. Trimming shortened V by 0 bases and J by 5 bases, and 20 bases separated the two germline ends.

The rearrangement uses TRBV20-1 and TRBJ2-1, with a tentative D call TRBD2 (5 bases). V lost 1 base and J 5 bases, leaving 9 bases between the germline ends. The CDR3 spans 13 residues. The germline V gene has CDR1 DFQATT and CDR2 SNEGSKA (reference sequence). The CDR3: CSARAGGHNEQFF. The CDR3 coding sequence is TGCAGTGCTAGAGCGGGCGGGCACAATGAGCAGTTCTTC.

This clonotype has a count of ten or more. The rearrangement uses TRBV6-1 and TRBJ2-4; 7 positions agree with TRBD1. CDR1 and CDR2 from the germline V gene are MNHNS and SASEGT. V lost 1 base, J lost 0 bases, and 3 bases stayed unmatched. The CDR3 totals 16 residues. CDR3 sequence (DNA): TGTGCCAGCAGTGAAGAGACAGGGAGAGCCAAAAACATTCAGTACTTC. It specifies CASSEETGRAKNIQYF.

V and J are TRBV5-1 and TRBJ2-7; 7 bases map to TRBD2. Germline V lookup: CDR1 SGHRS, CDR2 YFSETQ. The CDR3 is made up of 16 amino acids. Trimming cost V 4 bases and J 2 bases; bases outside gene matches: 12. The CDR3 protein is CASSLTLSGRPYEQYF. As DNA, the CDR3 is TGCGCCAGCAGCCTCACCCTTAGCGGGCGCCCCTACGAGCAGTACTTC.

The gene calls are TRBV7-8 and TRBJ2-1, with D maybe TRBD2 (6 bases). The DNA end is more similar to TRBJ2-7, so the J call may be wrong. The germline V gene encodes CDR1 SGHVS and CDR2 FQNEAQ. The CDR3 extends over 17 amino acids. CDR3 loop: CASSLKSGGISYNEQYF. Written as DNA, the CDR3 is TGTGCCAGCAGCTTAAAGTCCGGGGGTATCTCCTACAATGAGCAGTACTTC.

The sample holds many counts of this clonotype. V is TRBV29-1 and J is TRBJ2-3, with 8 bases matching TRBD1. The CDR3 runs to 13 residues. V lost 7 bases, J lost 2 bases, and 5 bases stayed unmatched. Germline V gives CDR1 SQVTM, CDR2 ANQGSEA. The CDR3 reads CSGKTGVTDTQYF. Here the CDR3 DNA reads TGCAGCGGGAAGACAGGGGTCACAGATACGCAGTATTTT.

In regard to this clonotype: A much larger clone sits a single nucleotide away, making a read error possible. J is TRBJ1-5 and V is TRBV4-1; D remains ambiguous. CDR1 and CDR2 (germline): MGHRA, YSYEKL. There are 19 residues in the CDR3. DNA of the CDR3: TGCGCCGGCAGCCAACATCCCGGAACTACGGGGATGGGCAATCAGCCCCAGCATTTT. Translating gives CAGSQHPGTTGMGNQPQHF.

This clonotype was recorded a few times. The chain joins TRBV6-1 to TRBJ1-2; no definite D call. CDR1 is MNHNS, CDR2 SASEGT, per germline. With 5 bases removed from V and 7 bases from J, the gap between germline ends came to 11 bases. This CDR3 is built from 12 residues. CDR3 protein: CASSHSGAGYTF. DNA of the CDR3: TGTGCCAGCAGTCATTCGGGTGCTGGCTACACCTTC.

CDR3 in amino acids: CASSSAPDRAYEQYF. Written as DNA, the CDR3 is TGTGCCAGCAGCTCCGCCCCGGACAGAGCCTACGAGCAGTACTTC. This sequence joins TRBV7-2 and TRBJ2-7, with TRBD1 as a possible D gene (6 bases). The CDR3 covers 15 residues. Germline CDR1 is SGHTA and CDR2 is FQGNSA. V was cut by 4 bases and J by 2 bases, with 15 bases left in between.

V and J are TRBV6-1 and TRBJ2-7, with D perhaps given as TRBD1 or TRBD2 (6 bases each). There are 12 residues in the CDR3. Germline CDR1 reads MNHNS; CDR2 reads SASEGT. V was shortened by 8 bases and J by 5 bases, with 13 bases between the two germline ends. The chain's CDR3 is CASDTRGDEQYF. The DNA of the CDR3 is TGTGCCAGCGACACTAGGGGGGACGAGCAGTACTTC.